This T cell receptor (beta chain) was sequenced in a study of T cell responses to AZD1222 COVID-19 vaccine (dated by TCRdb to the early 2020s). With regard to the full study: AZD1222 recipients given second doses at about 4 weeks or at about 12 weeks were pooled, since spike-specific TCR depth and breadth were not found to differ between the two schedules. A total of more than 230 trial participants underwent TCR sequencing, of whom 207 had received two doses of AZD1222 and about 26 had received two doses of the MenACWY control vaccine. Trial participants were enrolled by age into subgroups of 18-55, 56-69 and 70-plus years, and around 150, 28 and 57 TCR-sequenced participants, respectively, were included in these subgroups. What the research found in general, with its limitations: Reportedly, close to half of the unique spike-specific TCRs recognized epitopes lying outside the regions that are mutated in the B.1.351 and B.1.1.7 variants. The 56-69-year group was small, and its depth increase did not reach significance, likely because of low power. Because no day 14 peak-response samples were available, repertoires were characterized only after the peak T cell response. Participants were mostly white British and included more females than males, and it was suggested by the authors that clonal diversity may have been underestimated. The whole spike protein was spanned by vaccine-associated CD4 TCRs, and dominant responses were seen in regions 160-218 and 743-854. After two AZD1222 doses, spike-specific TCR breadth and depth were significantly higher than at day 0 and than in MenACWY recipients. Only a handful of AZD1222 recipients were SARS-CoV-2 seropositive at baseline, limiting conclusions about previously exposed vaccinees.

Reading the label with the study, this specimen's time point is: baseline before first vaccination. Vaccinee samples came from UK trials COV001 and COV002, including a single-blind randomized controlled phase 2/3 trial of AZD1222 (ChAdOx1 nCoV-19) in healthy adults. For TCRbeta chain sequencing, PBMC samples from trial participants were taken at day 0 and at day 28 after the second dose. As regards this clone: The antigen it recognizes is unknown. No per-base quality is available; no much larger clone lies one base away.

The CDR3 regions of human TCRbeta chains were analyzed by immunosequencing. From the authors' description of their analysis: TCRs in the repertoires were compared against a reference library of SARS-CoV-2-specific TCRs that had been generated with the MIRA antigen-specificity platform. Breadth was defined as the fraction of unique TCRs that were SARS-CoV-2-associated. Depth was defined as the fraction of total T cells that were SARS-CoV-2-associated. Using the MIRA data, each spike-specific TCR was mapped to the spike region that the TCR reacts to and placed in a CD4 or CD8 class. Log10-transformed breadth and depth values were compared by one-way ANOVA with Sidak's multiple comparisons tests. TCRdb retrieved this table from immuneACCESS and kept in-frame rearrangements only. Not all clones are present; in checked studies, unresolved V genes account for under half, and no reason is known for the remainder. That table gives V, J and clone size, and the DNA gave D and trimming. A total of more than 250,000 clones appear in this sample, more than 80% of them only once. The top ten constitute 0.55% of the sample.

As encoded in the germline V gene, CDR1 is SNHLY while CDR2 is FYNNEI. The CDR3 measures 13 amino acids from cysteine to phenylalanine. The DNA shown is the 39-base CDR3, in frame from base 1. Between the V and J ends, shortened by 7 bases and 4 bases respectively, the junction contains 11 bases. This clonotype was sampled from an adult in good health. The material was peripheral blood, obtained on day 0 of AZD1222 vaccination. The chain employs TRBV2 and TRBJ1-5; the D region possibly corresponds to TRBD1 (5 bases align). The nucleotide sequence reads as follows: TGTGCCAGCACCAACGGGGCGAATCAGCCCCAGCATTTT. It specifies CASTNGANQPQHF.